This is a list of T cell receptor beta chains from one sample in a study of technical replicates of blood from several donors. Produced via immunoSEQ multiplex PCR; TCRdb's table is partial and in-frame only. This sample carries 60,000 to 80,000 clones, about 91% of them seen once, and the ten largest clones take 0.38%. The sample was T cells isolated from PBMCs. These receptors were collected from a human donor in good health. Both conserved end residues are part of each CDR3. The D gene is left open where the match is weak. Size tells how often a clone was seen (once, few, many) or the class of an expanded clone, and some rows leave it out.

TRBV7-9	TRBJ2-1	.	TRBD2	CASSFSGTNNEQFF	TGTGCCAGCAGCTTTTCAGGGACTAACAATGAGCAGTTCTTC
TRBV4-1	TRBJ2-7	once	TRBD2	CASSQEGQRELSNEQYF	TGCGCCAGCAGCCAAGAGGGGCAGCGGGAGTTGTCTAACGAGCAGTACTTC
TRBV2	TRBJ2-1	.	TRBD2	CASSDSGLAYNEQFF	TGTGCCAGCAGTGACTCAGGACTAGCGTACAATGAGCAGTTCTTC
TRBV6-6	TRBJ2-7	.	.	CASSFDSYYEQYF	TGTGCCAGCAGTTTTGACAGTTACTACGAGCAGTACTTC
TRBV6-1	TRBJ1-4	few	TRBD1	CASTRIGTGTEKLFF	TGTGCCAGCACCCGCATCGGGACAGGGACAGAAAAACTGTTTTTT
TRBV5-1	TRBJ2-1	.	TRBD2	CASSLKAGDGNEQFF	TGCGCCAGCAGCTTAAAAGCGGGAGATGGCAATGAGCAGTTCTTC
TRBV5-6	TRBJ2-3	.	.	CASSPIGGGFPSRTDTQYF	TGTGCCAGCAGCCCCATAGGGGGGGGCTTCCCTTCTCGCACAGATACGCAGTATTTT
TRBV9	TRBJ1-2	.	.	CASSVDSNNYGYTF	TGTGCCAGCAGCGTCGACAGTAATAACTATGGCTACACCTTC
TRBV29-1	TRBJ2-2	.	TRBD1	CSANRQGNTGELFF	TGCAGCGCTAACCGACAGGGTAACACCGGGGAGCTGTTTTTT
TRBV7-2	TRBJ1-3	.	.	CASSQDISSGNTIYF	TGTGCCAGCAGCCAGGACATTAGCTCTGGAAACACCATATATTTT
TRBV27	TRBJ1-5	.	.	CASSLLGDDGQPQHF	TGTGCCAGCAGTTTATTGGGAGATGACGGGCAGCCCCAGCATTTT
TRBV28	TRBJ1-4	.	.	CASSLHQGYEKLFF	TGTGCCAGCAGTTTACACCAGGGGTACGAAAAACTGTTTTTT
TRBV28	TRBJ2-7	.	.	CASRYGGRREQYF	TGTGCCAGCAGGTATGGTGGGCGCAGAGAGCAGTACTTC
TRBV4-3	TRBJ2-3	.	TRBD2	CASSQVLAGRGTDTQYF	TGCGCCAGCAGCCAAGTCTTAGCGGGAAGGGGCACAGATACGCAGTATTTT
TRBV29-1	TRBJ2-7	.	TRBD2	CSGLGTSLERSSYEQYF	TGCAGCGGCCTCGGGACTAGCCTAGAAAGGAGCTCCTACGAGCAGTACTTC
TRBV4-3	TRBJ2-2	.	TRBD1	CASSQGDREITGELFF	TGCGCCAGCAGCCAGGGGGACAGGGAGATCACCGGGGAGCTGTTTTTT
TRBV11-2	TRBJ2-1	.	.	CASSWRTVNNEQFF	TGTGCCAGCAGCTGGCGGACTGTGAACAATGAGCAGTTCTTC
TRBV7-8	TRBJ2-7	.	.	CASSLDTVSYEQYF	TGTGCCAGCAGCTTAGATACAGTCTCCTACGAGCAGTACTTC
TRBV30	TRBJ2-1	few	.	CAWSTGGMSYNEQFF	TGTGCCTGGAGTACTGGGGGGATGTCCTACAATGAGCAGTTCTTC
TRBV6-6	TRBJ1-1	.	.	CASREMKDTEAFF	TGTGCCAGCAGGGAGATGAAGGACACTGAAGCTTTCTTT